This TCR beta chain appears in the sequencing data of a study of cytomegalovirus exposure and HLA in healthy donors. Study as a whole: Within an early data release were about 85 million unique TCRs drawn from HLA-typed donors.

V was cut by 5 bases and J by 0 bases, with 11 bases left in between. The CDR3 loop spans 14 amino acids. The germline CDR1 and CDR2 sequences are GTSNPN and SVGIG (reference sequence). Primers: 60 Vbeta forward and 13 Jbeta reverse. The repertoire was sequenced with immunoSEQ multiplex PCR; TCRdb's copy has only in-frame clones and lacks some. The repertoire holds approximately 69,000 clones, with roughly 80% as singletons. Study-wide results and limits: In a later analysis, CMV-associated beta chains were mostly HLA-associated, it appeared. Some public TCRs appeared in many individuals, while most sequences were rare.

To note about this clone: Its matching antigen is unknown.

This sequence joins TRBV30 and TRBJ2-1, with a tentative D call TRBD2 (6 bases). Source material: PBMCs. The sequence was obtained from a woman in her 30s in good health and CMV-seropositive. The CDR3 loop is CAWDRDSSYNEQFF. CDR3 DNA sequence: TGTGCCTGGGACCGGGACTCCTCCTACAATGAGCAGTTCTTC.